These 17 T cell receptor beta chains came from one sample sequenced in a study of blood T cell repertoires in COVID-19. TCRdb keeps only in-frame clones here, not all; method: immunoSEQ multiplex PCR. The table shows around 240,000 clones, with 80% to 90% occurring only once. The specimen sequenced was peripheral blood. Receptors originate from a man aged 35-49 years with acute or convalescent COVID-19.

CDR3 nucleotide sequence: TGTGCTAGTGTCCACTTGAGCTCTGGAAACACCATATATTTT. Protein product: CASVHLSSGNTIYF. The chain carries TRBV12-5 and TRBJ1-3; D remains ambiguous. The V end was cut by 7 bases, the J end by 0 bases, with 10 bases between. The CDR3 contains 14 residues. CDR1 is LGHNT and CDR2 is FRNRAP in the germline V gene. Based on the CDR3 plus reference TRBV12-5 and TRBJ1-3, the full variable domain is DARVTQTPRHKVTEMGQEVTMRCQPILGHNTVFWYRQTMMQGLELLAYFRNRAPLDDSGMPKDRFSAEMPDATLATLKIQPSEPRDSAVYFCASVHLSSGNTIYFGEGSWLTVV.

The chain couples TRBV5-1 to TRBJ1-2; D ambiguous. Trimming left V 0 bases short and J 2 bases short, with 11 bases between. The germline V gene has CDR1 SGHRS and CDR2 YFSETQ. CDR3 size: 15 residues. The CDR3 nucleotides are TGCGCCAGCAGCTTGGTTCCAGGCCAGAACTATGGCTACACCTTC. It encodes CASSLVPGQNYGYTF.

The chain joins TRBV30 to TRBJ2-5; D is perhaps TRBD2 (6 bases). Trimming pared 3 bases from V and 0 bases from J, leaving 8 bases between. Germline CDR1 reads GTSNPN; CDR2 reads SVGIG (reference sequence). This CDR3 is built from 13 residues. The DNA of the CDR3 is TGTGCCTGGAGCGGAGGGAACCAAGAGACCCAGTACTTC. Encoded protein: CAWSGGNQETQYF. Filled out from reference TRBV30 and TRBJ2-5, the complete variable domain reads SQTIHQWPATLVQPVGSPLSLECTVEGTSNPNLYWYRQAAGRGLQLLFYSVGIGQISSEVPQNLSASRPQDRQFILSSKKLLLSDSGFYLCAWSGGNQETQYFGPGTRLLVL.

The chain links TRBV3-1 (or the pseudogene TRBV3-2) to TRBJ2-1; possible D gene TRBD2, 5 bases. Germline V gives CDR1 LGHDT, CDR2 YNNKEL (reference sequence). The CDR3 spans 16 residues. Trimming took 5 bases from V and 1 from J, leaving 15 bases between them. The CDR3: CASSEGGEASYNEQFF. In DNA, the CDR3 is TGTGCCAGCAGCGAGGGTGGGGAAGCATCCTACAATGAGCAGTTCTTC.

In its sample, this clone was seen once. The rearrangement joins TRBV6-4 to TRBJ1-5, with D possibly being TRBD1 (5 bases). V gave up 0 bases and J gave up 0 bases, with 12 bases separating them. CDR3 size: 17 residues. CDR1 is MRHNA, CDR2 SNTAGT, per germline. Here the CDR3 DNA reads TGTGCCAGCAGTGACTCGCGGTTGGGGGGTAGCAATCAGCCCCAGCATTTT. Translating it yields CASSDSRLGGSNQPQHF.

The genes are TRBV5-4 and TRBJ2-1; no firm D call. The ends were cut back, 4 bases at V and 10 bases at J, with 18 bases in the middle. The CDR3 is 14 amino acids. The germline V gene encodes CDR1 SGHNT and CDR2 YYREEE (reference sequence). The CDR3 nucleotides are TGTGCCAGCAGCCAACCCCTTCCAATGGGCGAGCAGTTCTTC. Its protein product is CASSQPLPMGEQFF.

V usage is TRBV6-5 and J usage is TRBJ2-1; 8 positions match TRBD1. Per the germline V gene, CDR1 is MNHEY and CDR2 is SVGAGI. The CDR3 sequence is 14 residues long. The V and J ends lost 0 bases and 11 bases, in that order; junction bases with no gene match: 6. The CDR3 region is CASSYSWDRSKQFF. The CDR3 coding sequence is TGTGCCAGCAGTTACTCCTGGGACAGGTCTAAGCAGTTCTTC.

This chain links TRBV28 with TRBJ2-7, with D perhaps TRBD2 (6 bases). This CDR3 is built from 18 residues. Germline assignment: CDR1 MDHEN and CDR2 SYDVKM. V lost 2 bases, J lost 6 bases, and 26 bases lay in between. The CDR3 sequence is CASSLGAEGPAAVGEQYF. In DNA, the CDR3 is TGTGCCAGCAGTTTAGGGGCGGAGGGGCCTGCCGCGGTCGGCGAGCAGTACTTC.

The chain couples TRBV9 to TRBJ1-6; D might be TRBD1 (5 bases). Germline V gene lookup returns CDR1 SGDLS and CDR2 YYNGEE. Trimming stripped 0 bases from V and 11 bases from J, with 9 bases between. The length of the CDR3 is 13 residues. CDR3 nucleotides: TGTGCCAGCAGCGTAGGTCAGGGCCCACCCCTCCACTTT. This sequence encodes CASSVGQGPPLHF.

The chain combines TRBV7-9 with TRBJ1-3; 7 bases are a match to TRBD1. The CDR3 is 15 residues long. Germline assignment: CDR1 SEHNR and CDR2 FQNEAQ (reference sequence). The J segment lost 0 bases and the V segment lost 7 bases, leaving 6 bases of the junction unmatched. CDR3 coding DNA: TGTGCCAGCACTCAGGGGGGAATCTCTGGAAACACCATATATTTT. It specifies CASTQGGISGNTIYF.

The rearrangement links TRBV11-2 to TRBJ1-2; 7 bases align to TRBD1. The CDR3 length is 13 residues. From germline, CDR1 is SGHAT and CDR2 FQNNGV. J lost 7 bases, V lost 1 base, and 3 bases had no gene match. The CDR3 spells CASSLVQGFGYTF. The CDR3 DNA reads as TGTGCCAGCAGCTTAGTACAGGGGTTTGGCTACACCTTC.

The rearrangement joins TRBV7-8 to TRBJ2-1; 9 nucleotides align to TRBD1. Per germline, CDR1 SGHVS and CDR2 FQNEAQ. This CDR3 region has 15 residues. V lost 1 base to trimming and J lost 7 bases; unmatched junction nucleotides: 5. CDR3 region: CASSLGGTGKNEQFF. CDR3 nucleotides: TGTGCCAGCAGCTTAGGAGGGACAGGGAAGAATGAGCAGTTCTTC.

This clone was recorded a few times. The chain has TRBV6-5 and TRBJ2-1; 8 bases map to TRBD2. This CDR3 is built from 15 residues. J lost 9 bases, V lost 6 bases, and 13 bases had no gene match. Per germline, CDR1 MNHEY and CDR2 SVGAGI. The CDR3 DNA follows: TGTGCCAGCAGCTCCCCAAGAGCGGGGGAACGTGAGCAGTTCTTC. As protein: CASSSPRAGEREQFF.

In its sample, this clone was seen once. The chain is built from TRBV4-3 and TRBJ2-5; possibly TRBD1 for D (7 bases). The CDR3 spans 18 residues. V was pared by 0 bases and J by 2 bases, with 19 bases between. Germline-derived CDR1 and CDR2 are LGHNA and YSLEER. CDR3 nucleotides: TGCGCCAGCAGCCAAGATCTGTTATCGACAGGGAGGCAAGAGACCCAGTACTTC. It is translated as CASSQDLLSTGRQETQYF.

The V and J genes are TRBV7-2 and TRBJ2-3; 9 bases line up with TRBD2. Trimming removed 4 bases from V and 5 bases from J; junction bases left unmatched: 10. CDR3 size: 16 residues. Germline V lookup: CDR1 SGHTA, CDR2 FQGNSA. The CDR3 nucleotides are TGTGCCAGCAGCTCCAGAGGTAGCGGGGGCGTAGATACGCAGTATTTT. Translated: CASSSRGSGGVDTQYF.

The gene calls are TRBV29-1 and TRBJ2-1; no clear D gene. Germline CDR1 SQVTM, CDR2 ANQGSEA. The CDR3 is 13 residues long. The germline V and J ends were trimmed by 6 bases and 1 base, with 10 bases remaining between them. In nucleotides, the CDR3 is TGCAGCGTGGCCCAATTTTCCTACAATGAGCAGTTCTTC. Translated, it gives CSVAQFSYNEQFF.

This chain links TRBV3-1 (or the pseudogene TRBV3-2) with TRBJ1-6; D may be TRBD1 (5 bases). The CDR3 is 18 amino acids. V dropped 4 bases and J dropped 0 bases, with 16 bases sitting between them. Looked up from germline, CDR1 is LGHDT and CDR2 is YNNKEL (reference sequence). CDR3 in amino acids: CASSRTTVISSYNSPLHF. In DNA, the CDR3 is TGTGCCAGCAGCCGGACGACAGTTATCAGCTCCTATAATTCACCCCTCCACTTT.